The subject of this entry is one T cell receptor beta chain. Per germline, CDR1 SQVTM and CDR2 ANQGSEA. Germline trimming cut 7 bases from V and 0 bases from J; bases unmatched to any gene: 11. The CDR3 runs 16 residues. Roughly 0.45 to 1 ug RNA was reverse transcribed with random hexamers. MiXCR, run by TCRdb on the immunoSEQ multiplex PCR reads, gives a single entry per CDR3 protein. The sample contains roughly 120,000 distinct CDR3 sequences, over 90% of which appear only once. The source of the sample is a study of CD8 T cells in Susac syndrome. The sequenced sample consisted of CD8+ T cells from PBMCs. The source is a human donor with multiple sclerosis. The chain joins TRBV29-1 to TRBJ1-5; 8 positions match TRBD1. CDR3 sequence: CSAVTGQEISNQPQHF. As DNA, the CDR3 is TGCAGCGCCGTAACGGGACAGGAGATTAGCAATCAGCCCCAGCATTTT.